The 30 T cell receptor beta chains in this list originate from one sample, sequenced in a study of blood T cell repertoires in COVID-19. Repertoires were generated with immunoSEQ multiplex PCR, while TCRdb's copy carries only in-frame clones and drops some. The table has tens of thousands of clones, 75% to 90% seen once. The sequenced sample was peripheral blood. The receptors stem from a woman of 80 years or more with active or convalescent COVID-19.

The chain employs TRBV11-3 and TRBJ2-7, with D perhaps TRBD2 (6 bases). CDR3 length: 16 residues. Germline V lookup: CDR1 SGHNT, CDR2 YENEEA. Trimming shortened V by 1 base and J by 2 bases, and 15 bases separated the two germline ends. This CDR3 reads CASSLVVGGTAYEQYF. The CDR3 nucleotides are TGTGCCAGCAGCTTAGTCGTCGGGGGAACGGCCTACGAGCAGTACTTC.

This sequence joins TRBV9 and TRBJ2-5; D uncertain. Per the germline V gene, CDR1 is SGDLS and CDR2 is YYNGEE. CDR3 size: 13 residues. The germline V and J ends were trimmed by 4 bases and 8 bases, with 15 bases remaining between them. The CDR3 coding sequence is TGTGCCAGCAGCCCCAGGTATCCCGGCACCCAGTACTTC. It yields the protein CASSPRYPGTQYF.

This clone has more than one count but fewer than ten. The V and J genes are TRBV6-2 or TRBV6-3 and TRBJ2-2; D possibly corresponds to TRBD2 (6 bases). V was clipped by 4 bases and J by 2 bases, with 8 bases between them. Germline V CDR1 and CDR2: MNHEY, SVGEGT. The CDR3 runs 14 residues. CDR3 protein: CASSLGLNTGELFF. The CDR3 nucleotides read TGTGCCAGCAGTTTGGGACTTAACACCGGGGAGCTGTTTTTT.

This clone has only one observation. The V gene is TRBV5-1, the J gene TRBJ1-1; 10 nucleotides line up with TRBD1. V lost 0 bases and J lost 4; bases outside the gene matches: 6. There are 16 residues in the CDR3. The germline V gene has CDR1 SGHRS and CDR2 YFSETQ. In DNA, the CDR3 is TGCGCCAGCAGCTTGGGACAGGGGGCCCGGGGCACTGAAGCTTTCTTT. Translation gives CASSLGQGARGTEAFF.

The chain employs TRBV6-6 and TRBJ1-2; 7 nucleotides agree with TRBD1. Losses at the gene ends were 6 bases for V and 8 bases for J; bases not matched to a gene: 6. The CDR3 has 12 amino acids. CDR1 is MNHNY, CDR2 SVGAGI, per germline (reference sequence). Here the CDR3 reads CASSPGQFGYTF. The DNA for the CDR3 is TGTGCCAGCAGCCCGGGACAGTTCGGCTACACCTTC.

The V call is TRBV7-2, the J call TRBJ2-2; D not certain. CDR1 and CDR2 from the germline V gene are SGHTA and FQGNSA. Trimming shortened V by 5 bases and J by 5 bases, and 12 bases separated the two germline ends. The CDR3 totals 14 residues. For the CDR3, the DNA is TGTGCCAGCAGCCTTTTTTCGCGTACCGGGGAGCTGTTTTTT. Its protein product is CASSLFSRTGELFF.

The chain employs TRBV11-1 and TRBJ2-3; 13 bases agree with TRBD2. The J segment lost 4 bases and the V segment lost 5 bases, leaving 6 bases of the junction unmatched. This CDR3 spans 16 amino acids. From germline, CDR1 is SGHAT and CDR2 FQDESV (reference sequence). The CDR3 bases are TGTGCCAGCAGCCTAGGCACTAGCGGGGGGGCAGATACGCAGTATTTT. Its translation: CASSLGTSGGADTQYF.

V and J are TRBV19 and TRBJ1-2; tentative D call: TRBD1 (6 bases). CDR3 length: 13 residues. The germline gives CDR1 LNHDA, CDR2 SQIVND (reference sequence). Trimming cost V 4 bases and J 2 bases, with 8 bases left between them. Written as DNA, the CDR3 is TGTGCCAGTAGTAAAGACAGGAACTATGGCTACACCTTC. It is translated as CASSKDRNYGYTF.

The chain is built from TRBV4-3 and TRBJ2-1, with TRBD2 matching 10 bases. Germline-derived CDR1 and CDR2 are LGHNA and YSLEER. V lost 0 bases and J lost 10; bases outside the gene matches: 3. The CDR3 length is 14 residues. CDR3 protein: CASSQDPSGSEQFF. CDR3 bases: TGCGCCAGCAGCCAAGATCCTAGCGGGAGCGAGCAGTTCTTC.

The rearrangement links TRBV11-2 to TRBJ1-2; TRBD1 matches 9 bases. The germline CDR1 and CDR2 sequences are SGHAT and FQNNGV. The CDR3 contains 17 residues. V lost 2 bases, J lost 4 bases, and 11 bases stayed unmatched. The CDR3 DNA follows: TGTGCCAGCAGCTTATTTACCGGGACAGGGATGGCCTATGGCTACACCTTC. Protein product: CASSLFTGTGMAYGYTF.

V is TRBV10-3 and J is TRBJ2-7; D is possibly TRBD1 (6 bases). Trimming stripped 0 bases from V and 6 bases from J, with 15 bases between. Germline CDR1 and CDR2: ENHRY and SYGVKD. The CDR3 is made up of 15 amino acids. The CDR3 bases are TGTGCCATCAGTGAGTCGGGCGGGTTGACAGGCGAGCAGTACTTC. Amino acid sequence: CAISESGGLTGEQYF.

The chain joins TRBV19 to TRBJ2-7; 8 bases align to TRBD1. Losses at the gene ends were 2 bases for V and 5 bases for J; bases not matched to a gene: 11. This CDR3 comprises 16 residues. Germline CDR1 is LNHDA and CDR2 is SQIVND (reference sequence). CDR3 amino acids: CASSITDRAGFDEQYF. CDR3 sequence (DNA): TGTGCCAGTAGTATAACGGACAGGGCCGGTTTCGACGAGCAGTACTTC.

This sequence joins TRBV6-1 and TRBJ2-1; TRBD1 matches 8 bases. This CDR3 has 16 residues. V trimming: 2 bases; J trimming: 1 base; junction bases outside the gene matches: 4. The germline V gene encodes CDR1 MNHNS and CDR2 SASEGT. The CDR3 DNA follows: TGTGCCAGCAGTGAACAGGGGGCGATGTCCTACAATGAGCAGTTCTTC. It specifies CASSEQGAMSYNEQFF.

The chain combines TRBV10-3 with TRBJ1-6, with TRBD1 identical over 8 bases. The J segment lost 6 bases and the V segment lost 6 bases, leaving 10 bases of the junction unmatched. Germline V gives CDR1 ENHRY, CDR2 SYGVKD. This CDR3 has 16 residues. The CDR3 loop reads CAISPDRGEGNSPLHF. The CDR3 DNA reads TGTGCCATCAGCCCCGACAGGGGAGAGGGTAATTCACCCCTCCACTTT.

V and J are TRBV27 and TRBJ1-2; D remains unclear. Germline CDR1 and CDR2: MNHEY and SMNVEV (reference sequence). This CDR3 has 17 residues. Trimming removed 5 bases at V and 1 base at J, with 20 bases between. CDR3 in amino acids: CASSPFLGRPSNYGYTF. The CDR3, as DNA: TGTGCCAGCAGTCCCTTTTTGGGGAGGCCAAGTAACTATGGCTACACCTTC.

The gene calls are TRBV3-1 (or the pseudogene TRBV3-2) and TRBJ1-1; TRBD1 matches at 7 bases. Losses at the gene ends were 0 bases for V and 11 bases for J; bases not matched to a gene: 9. The CDR3 is 14 amino acids. The germline gives CDR1 LGHDT, CDR2 YNNKEL (reference sequence). The CDR3 loop reads CASSQDLPGQDAFF. The DNA of the CDR3 is TGTGCCAGCAGCCAAGATCTCCCCGGACAGGATGCTTTCTTT.

V and J are TRBV5-1 and TRBJ2-1; 7 bases line up with TRBD1. This CDR3 has 15 amino acids. V dropped 7 bases and J dropped 5; count of bases not matched to a gene: 12. Germline CDR1 is SGHRS and CDR2 is YFSETQ. This chain's CDR3 is CASSNPGTADNEQFF. DNA for the CDR3: TGCGCCAGCTCCAACCCCGGGACAGCGGACAATGAGCAGTTCTTC.

The chain has TRBV28 and TRBJ2-7; 8 nucleotides align to TRBD2. This CDR3 is 14 amino acids long. Germline V lookup: CDR1 MDHEN, CDR2 SYDVKM. Losses at the gene ends were 7 bases for V and 2 bases for J; bases not matched to a gene: 7. CDR3 residues: CASTASGSTYEQYF. The CDR3 coding sequence is TGTGCCAGCACCGCTAGCGGGTCCACCTACGAGCAGTACTTC.

V gene TRBV19 combines with J gene TRBJ2-7; 9 bases agree with TRBD1. V lost 4 bases and J lost 4; bases outside the gene matches: 11. The CDR3 contains 16 residues. Germline V gene lookup returns CDR1 LNHDA and CDR2 SQIVND (reference sequence). CDR3 in DNA: TGTGCCAGTAGTACCCGCCAGGGGACAGGGTTGTACGAGCAGTACTTC. This encodes CASSTRQGTGLYEQYF. The entire variable domain, with the rest obtained from reference TRBV19 and TRBJ2-7, is as follows: DGGITQSPKYLFRKEGQNVTLSCEQNLNHDAMYWYRQDPGQGLRLIYYSQIVNDFQKGDIAEGYSVSREKKESFPLTVTSAQKNPTAFYLCASSTRQGTGLYEQYFGPGTRLTVT.

V is TRBV5-1 and J is TRBJ2-3; the match to TRBD2 covers 13 bases. Trimming cost V 9 bases and J 0 bases; bases outside gene matches: 7. CDR3 length: 16 amino acids. Germline V CDR1 and CDR2: SGHRS, YFSETQ. The CDR3 loop is CATTSGGQTSTDTQYF. The CDR3 nucleotides read TGCGCCACGACTAGCGGGGGGCAGACTAGCACAGATACGCAGTATTTT.

The rearrangement joins TRBV6-5 to TRBJ1-3, with TRBD1 identical over 7 bases. There are 13 residues in the CDR3. Germline assignment: CDR1 MNHEY and CDR2 SVGAGI. Unmatched junction bases numbered 6, after V lost 8 bases and J lost 5 bases. The CDR3 protein is CASSRDSRNTIYF. CDR3 in DNA: TGTGCCAGCTCCCGGGACAGCCGAAACACCATATATTTT.

V usage is TRBV18 and J usage is TRBJ2-2; a possible D gene is TRBD1 (6 bases). The V end lost 4 bases, the J end lost 1 base, and 19 bases lay between the germline ends. The CDR3 contains 18 residues. Germline V gene lookup returns CDR1 KGHSH and CDR2 LQKENI. The CDR3, as DNA: TGTGCCAGCTCACTACTTGAGGGGGTACTAATGAACACCGGGGAGCTGTTTTTT. Residues: CASSLLEGVLMNTGELFF. The whole variable domain, filled in from reference TRBV18 and TRBJ2-2, reads NAGVMQNPRHLVRRRGQEARLRCSPMKGHSHVYWYRQLPEEGLKFMVYLQKENIIDESGMPKERFSAEFPKEGPSILRIQQVVRGDSAAYFCASSLLEGVLMNTGELFFGEGSRLTVL.

This chain connects TRBV3-1 (or the pseudogene TRBV3-2) to TRBJ1-4; D perhaps matches TRBD1 (5 bases). The CDR3 has 15 residues. V was cut by 1 base and J by 8 bases, with 14 bases left in between. Germline V lookup: CDR1 LGHDT, CDR2 YNNKEL (reference sequence). CDR3 sequence reads: CASSQGAGRGEKLFF. Here the CDR3 DNA reads TGTGCCAGCAGCCAAGGGGCCGGGCGGGGCGAAAAACTGTTTTTT.

The gene calls are TRBV3-1 (or the pseudogene TRBV3-2) and TRBJ2-5; perhaps TRBD1 as D (6 bases). This CDR3 has 12 amino acids. V was clipped by 3 bases and J by 10 bases, with 12 bases between them. Germline V gives CDR1 LGHDT, CDR2 YNNKEL (reference sequence). The CDR3 protein is CASSQPGGGQYF. In DNA form, the CDR3 reads TGTGCCAGCAGCCAGCCTGGGGGCGGCCAGTACTTC.

The chain couples TRBV29-1 to TRBJ1-1; D ambiguous. Trimming took off 7 bases at V and 2 bases at J, with 14 bases between the two ends. There are 13 residues in the CDR3. CDR1 and CDR2 (germline): SQVTM, ANQGSEA. The CDR3 DNA reads TGCAGCGCCGCGTTGGGAGCCAACACTGAAGCTTTCTTT. Its protein is CSAALGANTEAFF.

The chain carries TRBV19 and TRBJ2-1; 7 positions agree with TRBD1. The CDR3 extends over 14 amino acids. Germline CDR1 and CDR2: LNHDA and SQIVND (reference sequence). Trimming removed 1 base from V and 5 bases from J; junction bases left unmatched: 2. CDR3 bases: TGTGCCAGTAGTATAGGGACAGGCCACAATGAGCAGTTCTTC. Protein: CASSIGTGHNEQFF.

The chain couples TRBV3-1 (or the pseudogene TRBV3-2) to TRBJ1-1, with D maybe TRBD1 (6 bases). V was cut by 4 bases and J by 4 bases, with 13 bases left in between. Germline CDR1 and CDR2: LGHDT and YNNKEL (reference sequence). This CDR3 has 14 residues. CDR3 sequence (DNA): TGTGCCAGCAGCCCCCAAACAGGGTTCACTGAAGCTTTCTTT. It translates to CASSPQTGFTEAFF.

The chain has TRBV3-1 (or the pseudogene TRBV3-2) and TRBJ2-5, with 7 nucleotides matching TRBD2. V was clipped by 1 base and J by 2 bases; unmatched bases: 16. This CDR3 has 19 residues. The germline CDR1 and CDR2 sequences are LGHDT and YNNKEL (reference sequence). In nucleotides, the CDR3 is TGTGCCAGCAGCCAAGTGGGTAGGTGGGGGGGATCAGAACAAGAGACCCAGTACTTC. Its translation: CASSQVGRWGGSEQETQYF.

This rearrangement joins TRBV5-1 to TRBJ2-2; weak D call: TRBD2 (7 bases). The CDR3 consists of 15 residues. In germline, CDR1 is SGHRS, CDR2 YFSETQ. V gave up 0 bases and J gave up 3 bases, with 9 bases separating them. CDR3 residues: CASSLGGGDTGELFF. Here the CDR3 DNA reads TGCGCCAGCAGCTTGGGCGGGGGCGACACCGGGGAGCTGTTTTTT.

The chain is built from TRBV7-8 and TRBJ2-3, with 11 bases lining up with TRBD2. CDR1 is SGHVS, CDR2 FQNEAQ, per germline. V lost 6 bases, J lost 2 bases, and 10 bases stayed unmatched. This CDR3 comprises 17 residues. CDR3 in DNA: TGTGCCAGCAGGTTCTCTTCGGGACTAGCGGACACAGATACGCAGTATTTT. This gives the protein CASRFSSGLADTDTQYF. Variable domain in full (rest from reference TRBV7-8 and TRBJ2-3): GAGVSQSPRYKVAKRGQDVALRCDPISGHVSLFWYQQALGQGPEFLTYFQNEAQLDKSGLPSDRFFAERPEGSVSTLKIQRTQQEDSAVYLCASRFSSGLADTDTQYFGPGTRLTVL.